Each of the 27 T cell receptor beta chains below was sequenced from the same sample in a study of blood T cell repertoires in COVID-19. Profiled with immunoSEQ multiplex PCR; TCRdb holds only in-frame clones, not every one. This table holds some 16,000 clones, 75% to 85% found once. The sequencing sample was made of peripheral blood. These receptors all stem from a man older than 75 with active or convalescent COVID-19.

This sequence joins TRBV27 and TRBJ2-7, with TRBD2 identical over 16 bases. The CDR3 has 17 amino acids. Germline V gene lookup returns CDR1 MNHEY and CDR2 SMNVEV (reference sequence). With 5 bases clipped from V and 5 bases from J, the junction kept 9 bases outside the gene matches. The CDR3 here is CASSAPGLAGGPNEQYF. The DNA for the CDR3 is TGTGCCAGCAGTGCTCCGGGACTAGCGGGGGGGCCTAACGAGCAGTACTTC.

The chain couples TRBV10-3 to TRBJ2-1, with 7 bases lining up with TRBD2. Germline V lookup: CDR1 ENHRY, CDR2 SYGVKD. With V trimmed by 0 bases and J by 15 bases, 5 bases remained unmatched. This CDR3 is built from 12 residues. The CDR3 DNA reads as TGTGCCATCAGTGAGTCCCTAGCGGTGGTGTTCTTC. It translates to CAISESLAVVFF.

This chain uses TRBV7-2 with TRBJ1-2; D remains ambiguous. Trimming cost V 2 bases and J 8 bases, with 15 bases left between them. Germline CDR1 and CDR2: SGHTA and FQGNSA. The CDR3 has 14 residues. The CDR3 reads CASSLQSGRGGYTF. For the CDR3, the DNA is TGTGCCAGCAGCTTACAATCGGGGAGAGGCGGCTACACCTTC.

The chain links TRBV5-6 to TRBJ2-1, with 10 bases matching TRBD1. Germline CDR1 reads SGHDT; CDR2 reads YYEEEE. The CDR3 loop spans 15 amino acids. The ends lost 3 bases at V and 7 bases at J; junction bases unmatched: 7. CDR3 in amino acids: CASSWTGTGVNEQFF. CDR3 coding DNA: TGTGCCAGCAGCTGGACCGGGACAGGGGTTAATGAGCAGTTCTTC.

The chain has TRBV30 and TRBJ2-7, with D uncertain. The germline V gene encodes CDR1 GTSNPN and CDR2 SVGIG (reference sequence). The CDR3 covers 13 residues. The V gene lost 1 base and the J gene lost 4 bases, with 11 bases spanning the gap. The CDR3 loop reads CAWSAPGWYEQYF. CDR3 nucleotide sequence: TGTGCCTGGAGTGCCCCAGGCTGGTACGAGCAGTACTTC.

This rearrangement joins TRBV11-2 to TRBJ1-4, with TRBD1 matching 8 bases. The CDR3 covers 15 residues. Losses at the gene ends were 4 bases for V and 1 base for J; bases not matched to a gene: 2. Germline-derived CDR1 and CDR2 are SGHAT and FQNNGV. CDR3 in DNA: TGTGCCAGCAGCTCAGGGACAGGAACTAATGAAAAACTGTTTTTT. It specifies CASSSGTGTNEKLFF. Based on the CDR3 plus reference TRBV11-2 and TRBJ1-4, the full variable domain is EAGVAQSPRYKIIEKRQSVAFWCNPISGHATLYWYQQILGQGPKLLIQFQNNGVVDDSQLPKDRFSAERLKGVDSTLKIQPAKLEDSAVYLCASSSGTGTNEKLFFGSGTQLSVL.

The chain links TRBV6-5 to TRBJ1-1; no firm D call. Germline CDR1 is MNHEY and CDR2 is SVGAGI. With 4 bases removed from V and 5 bases from J, the gap between germline ends came to 5 bases. The CDR3 is 11 amino acids. CDR3 sequence (DNA): TGTGCCAGCAGTTCGGTGACTGAAGCTTTCTTT. As protein: CASSSVTEAFF.

The rearrangement uses TRBV6-5 and TRBJ1-5, with 9 positions matching TRBD1. CDR3 length: 15 amino acids. Trimming removed 4 bases from V and 9 bases from J; junction bases left unmatched: 10. The germline V gene has CDR1 MNHEY and CDR2 SVGAGI. The CDR3 spells CASSLGQGAYPPQHF. The CDR3, as DNA: TGTGCCAGCAGTTTGGGACAGGGCGCTTATCCGCCCCAGCATTTT.

This CDR3 is CASSALPGQGHSPLHF. The CDR3 DNA is TGTGCCAGCAGCGCACTCCCGGGACAGGGACATTCACCCCTCCACTTT. The genes are TRBV9 and TRBJ1-6; TRBD1 matches at 9 bases. CDR3 size: 16 residues. Germline V CDR1 and CDR2: SGDLS, YYNGEE. V shed 3 bases, J shed 8 bases, and the junction held 9 bases outside the gene matches.

The CDR3 region is CASSLGQGARPYEQYF. The CDR3 DNA sequence: TGTGCCAGCAGCTTGGGACAGGGGGCGCGTCCCTACGAGCAGTACTTC. This rearrangement joins TRBV5-6 to TRBJ2-7, with 10 bases fitting TRBD1. This CDR3 comprises 16 residues. The trim removed 0 bases at V and 2 bases at J, leaving 5 bases unmatched. CDR1 is SGHDT and CDR2 is YYEEEE in the germline V gene.

The chain recombines TRBV28 with TRBJ1-5; D is uncertain. The CDR3 has 12 residues. Germline loops: CDR1 MDHEN, CDR2 SYDVKM. Trimming pared 8 bases from V and 6 bases from J, leaving 11 bases between. For the CDR3, the DNA is TGTGCCAGCTACCCCCCCAGTCAGCCCCAGCATTTT. Encoded protein: CASYPPSQPQHF.

This chain uses TRBV2 with TRBJ1-1; TRBD1 is a possible D gene (5 bases). V lost 5 bases to trimming and J lost 0 bases, with 7 bases between them. This CDR3 spans 13 amino acids. In germline, CDR1 is SNHLY, CDR2 FYNNEI. This CDR3 is CASSSTVNTEAFF. CDR3 DNA sequence: TGTGCCAGCAGTTCGACAGTGAACACTGAAGCTTTCTTT.

The V and J genes are TRBV4-1 and TRBJ2-5, with 7 bases lining up with TRBD1. CDR1 is MGHRA, CDR2 YSYEKL, per germline. J lost 4 bases, V lost 3 bases, and 2 bases had no gene match. The CDR3 totals 13 residues. CDR3: CASSHRQGETQYF. DNA for the CDR3: TGCGCCAGCAGCCACCGACAGGGAGAGACCCAGTACTTC.

The chain links TRBV4-1 to TRBJ2-1, with TRBD1 as a possible D gene (5 bases). The V gene lost 0 bases and the J gene lost 8 bases, with 17 bases spanning the gap. Germline V gene sequence: CDR1 MGHRA, CDR2 YSYEKL. CDR3 length: 16 residues. CDR3 amino acids: CASSQDLTAGNHEQFF. The CDR3 DNA is TGCGCCAGCAGCCAAGATTTGACGGCAGGGAATCATGAGCAGTTCTTC.

There are a few counts of this clone. The V call is TRBV19, the J call TRBJ2-7; possibly TRBD1 for D (6 bases). Trimming cost V 3 bases and J 6 bases, with 12 bases left between them. This CDR3 is built from 13 residues. The germline V gene encodes CDR1 LNHDA and CDR2 SQIVND (reference sequence). CDR3 protein: CASSMLLGGEQYF. CDR3 in DNA: TGTGCCAGTAGTATGCTGCTAGGGGGCGAGCAGTACTTC.

The chain has TRBV6-2 or TRBV6-3 and TRBJ1-2; 8 bases line up with TRBD1. Germline V gene lookup returns CDR1 MNHEY and CDR2 SVGEGT. V lost 2 bases and J lost 4; bases outside the gene matches: 3. The CDR3 extends over 14 amino acids. In DNA, the CDR3 is TGTGCCAGCAGTTACGACAGGGGCGCCTATGGCTACACCTTC. This gives the protein CASSYDRGAYGYTF.

The chain is built from TRBV19 and TRBJ1-6; 10 nucleotides align to TRBD1. The V gene's germline CDR1 is LNHDA and CDR2 SQIVND (reference sequence). J gave up 9 bases and V 6 bases, and 2 bases lay outside the gene matches. The CDR3 is 13 residues long. CDR3 bases: TGTGCCAGTAGCCGGGACAGGGGTTCACCCCTCCACTTT. It is translated as CASSRDRGSPLHF.

DNA of the CDR3: TGTGCCAGTAGTTCCCGGGACAGGGGACAGTACCAAGAGACCCAGTACTTC. It specifies CASSSRDRGQYQETQYF. The chain joins TRBV19 to TRBJ2-5, with 10 bases that match TRBD1. The CDR3 is 17 residues long. With 5 bases clipped from V and 0 bases from J, the junction kept 9 bases outside the gene matches. Germline loops: CDR1 LNHDA, CDR2 SQIVND (reference sequence).

The rearrangement uses TRBV19 and TRBJ2-5, with D perhaps matching TRBD1 (5 bases). V was pared by 4 bases and J by 5 bases, with 14 bases between. Germline V gene sequence: CDR1 LNHDA, CDR2 SQIVND (reference sequence). The CDR3 contains 14 residues. In DNA, the CDR3 is TGTGCCAGTAGTACCGACAGCCTGGGGGAGACCCAGTACTTC. Translation: CASSTDSLGETQYF.

The V and J genes are TRBV4-3 and TRBJ1-6, with D perhaps TRBD1 (5 bases). The germline CDR1 and CDR2 sequences are LGHNA and YSLEER. This CDR3 is built from 15 residues. Trimming left V 1 base short and J 9 bases short, with 13 bases between. CDR3 loop: CASSQVSQGFSPLHF. The CDR3 DNA reads TGCGCCAGCAGCCAAGTTAGTCAGGGTTTTTCACCCCTCCACTTT.

The chain uses TRBV6-2 or TRBV6-3 and TRBJ2-7; 9 bases map to TRBD1. This CDR3 has 14 amino acids. The V gene end was trimmed by 1 base and the J gene end by 3 bases; junction bases not matched to a gene: 1. The germline V gene has CDR1 MNHEY and CDR2 SVGEGT. CDR3 bases: TGTGCCAGCAGTTACTTGGGACAGGGCTACGAGCAGTACTTC. Translation gives CASSYLGQGYEQYF.

The genes are TRBV12-3 or TRBV12-4 and TRBJ2-7; 10 nucleotides match TRBD1. V lost 5 bases to trimming and J lost 6 bases; unmatched junction nucleotides: 4. CDR3 size: 13 residues. This CDR3 is CASSTWDRGEQYF. The CDR3 coding sequence is TGTGCCAGCAGTACGTGGGACAGGGGCGAGCAGTACTTC.

This clone was seen once. V gene TRBV11-1 combines with J gene TRBJ2-7, with a tentative D call TRBD1 (6 bases). The V and J ends lost 5 bases and 4 bases respectively, with 15 bases between them. From germline, CDR1 is SGHAT and CDR2 FQDESV (reference sequence). This CDR3 region has 14 residues. This CDR3 reads CASSLVGGGYEQYF. For the CDR3, the DNA is TGTGCCAGCAGCCTCGTTGGGGGCGGATACGAGCAGTACTTC.

This chain links TRBV21-1 with TRBJ2-5; the table's D gene call, TRBD1, was not cross checked with the DNA. TRBV21-1 is annotated as a pseudogene. This CDR3 region has 22 residues. CDR3 region: CASSKGRRVSGLSGGNQETQYF. CDR3 coding DNA: TGTGCCAGCAGCAAAGGTCGTAGGGTCTCGGGGTTGTCAGGGGGGAACCAAGAGACCCAGTACTTC.

This clone was observed once. The chain carries TRBV18 and TRBJ2-7; 12 nucleotides agree with TRBD2. Germline CDR1 and CDR2: KGHSH and LQKENI. J was trimmed by 5 bases and V by 3 bases; bases with no gene match: 11. This CDR3 has 17 residues. CDR3 in amino acids: CASSPVTSGGSSHEQYF. As DNA, the CDR3 is TGTGCCAGCTCACCGGTGACTAGCGGGGGCAGTTCCCACGAGCAGTACTTC.

The J gene is TRBJ1-1, the V gene TRBV28; D is ambiguous. The CDR3 totals 14 residues. The germline V gene encodes CDR1 MDHEN and CDR2 SYDVKM. Between the trimmed V and J ends, which lost 3 bases and 0 bases, there was a span of 8 bases. The CDR3 DNA is TGTGCCAGCAGTTTGGAGCAAATGAACACTGAAGCTTTCTTT. Translated, it gives CASSLEQMNTEAFF.

The chain links TRBV9 to TRBJ2-7; TRBD1 matches at 8 bases. In germline, CDR1 is SGDLS, CDR2 YYNGEE. The CDR3 covers 14 residues. The trim removed 4 bases at V and 3 bases at J, leaving 6 bases unmatched. The CDR3, as DNA: TGTGCCAGCAGCTCGGGACAGGATCTCTACGAGCAGTACTTC. Translation: CASSSGQDLYEQYF.